Sequencing of this T cell receptor beta chain was carried out in a study of blood T cell repertoires in COVID-19. Germline V gene sequence: CDR1 MNHEY, CDR2 SVGAGI. The V gene end was trimmed by 7 bases and the J gene end by 3 bases; junction bases not matched to a gene: 7. The CDR3 is made up of 14 amino acids. Those enrolled, adults aged about 18 to 89 years, came from roughly 22 US areas. Cohort 3 donors counted as recovered after two negative PCRs, clearance, or resolved symptoms. In the authors' workflow: Estimation of nucleated cell counts was performed using reference gene primer amplification. The assay was immunoSEQ multiplex PCR, and TCRdb's table has in-frame clones only and misses some. V and J calls and clone size are given by that table; D and trimming were obtained from the DNA. The repertoire holds 450,000 or so clones, with 90% as singletons.

Sequences were obtained from PBMCs or T cells enriched from blood (not recorded which). This rearrangement joins TRBV6-5 to TRBJ1-2, with 8 bases identical to TRBD1. This TCR was recovered from a man in his late teens or twenties who had recovered from COVID-19. DNA for the CDR3: TGTGCCAGCACTCGTATGGGACAGGACTATGGCTACACCTTC. Protein sequence: CASTRMGQDYGYTF.